This T cell receptor beta chain was sequenced for a study of blood T cell repertoires in COVID-19. On the study more broadly: Material from acute and convalescent COVID-19 was sourced from the United States, Italy and Spain.

Resolution of symptoms, clearance, or two negative PCRs was present in recovered Cohort 3 donors. Sequencing used immunoSEQ multiplex PCR; TCRdb keeps in-frame clones, though not all of them. The sample has 150,000 to 200,000 clones, about 83% seen once. V shed 1 base and J 5 bases; nucleotides not matched to a gene: 4. The CDR3 totals 16 residues. Germline V gives CDR1 SGHNT, CDR2 YENEEA. This sequence originates from a woman aged 25 to 39 who had recovered from COVID-19. This rearrangement joins TRBV11-3 to TRBJ2-3, with 12 bases matching TRBD2. Sequenced material: PBMCs or T cells enriched from blood (not recorded which). The CDR3 is CASSLGLAGEVDTQYF. The CDR3 coding sequence is TGTGCCAGCAGCTTAGGACTAGCGGGAGAGGTAGATACGCAGTATTTT. Based on the CDR3 plus reference TRBV11-3 and TRBJ2-3, the full variable domain is EAGVVQSPRYKIIEKKQPVAFWCNPISGHNTLYWYLQNLGQGPELLIRYENEEAVDDSQLPKDRFSAERLKGVDSTLKIQPAELGDSAVYLCASSLGLAGEVDTQYFGPGTRLTVL.